The entry below gives a single TCR beta chain sequence along with its context. Its antigen remains unknown. The data belong to a study of vaccination and CD4 T cells after COVID-19. Study in general: Convalescent cases consisted of six males and four females, of whom two were Hispanic. Study results and caveats: Clonotypes reactive to SARS-CoV-2 had a median that went up from roughly 21 to 40, but not significantly.

Between the trimmed V and J ends, which lost 3 bases and 3 bases, there was a span of 3 bases. Germline lookup yields CDR1 MNHNS and CDR2 SASEGT. The CDR3 runs to 11 residues. Scientists ran DNA taken from cultured CD4+ T cells through the Oncomine TCR Beta short-read assay for sequencing. Via MiXCR, TCRdb re-called the PCR reads, giving one row per CDR3 protein. The sample consists of about 10,000 distinct CDR3 sequences, roughly 30% of them appearing once. Treatment reported: roughly 10-day PBMC culture with coronavirus spike peptide pools or control peptides (ViraFEST assay). Investigators obtained the unexposed donor's CD4+ T cells before the COVID-19 pandemic (2011-2018).

The TCR sequence derives from a human donor in good health. Input material: CD4+ T cells from blood, cultured in vitro. The genes are TRBV6-1 and TRBJ2-7; unclear D gene. The CDR3 nucleotides are TGTGCCAGCAGTGAGGGCTACGAGCAGTACTTC. Translation gives CASSEGYEQYF.